Listed here are 27 T cell receptor beta chains from one sample, sequenced in a study of blood T cell repertoires in COVID-19. TCRdb's copy holds only in-frame clones and misses some; the assay was immunoSEQ multiplex PCR. This table has roughly 240,000 clones, around 78% appearing once. The sequenced sample consisted of peripheral blood. These receptors originate from a man between 60 and 75 years old who had recovered from COVID-19.

The J gene is TRBJ2-2, the V gene TRBV19; tentatively, D is TRBD1 (6 bases). The CDR3 consists of 15 residues. V was trimmed by 3 bases and J by 7 bases, leaving 15 bases between them. Germline values: CDR1 LNHDA, CDR2 SQIVND (reference sequence). CDR3 bases: TGTGCCAGTAGTATCACAACAGGGTTGGGCGGGGAGCTGTTTTTT. Its translation: CASSITTGLGGELFF.

The chain recombines TRBV4-1 with TRBJ1-5, with D unclear. Trimming shortened V by 0 bases and J by 1 base, and 13 bases separated the two germline ends. This CDR3 spans 17 amino acids. Germline V gives CDR1 MGHRA, CDR2 YSYEKL. The CDR3 DNA is TGCGCCAGCAGCCAAGATTTGAACAGAGGGAGCAATCAGCCCCAGCATTTT. Its protein product is CASSQDLNRGSNQPQHF.

Here the CDR3 DNA reads TGTGCCAGCAGCCAAGTCCCCCAGGAGCAGTACTTC. It encodes CASSQVPQEQYF. The chain couples TRBV3-1 (or the pseudogene TRBV3-2) to TRBJ2-7; D remains unclear. Trimming took off 1 base at V and 7 bases at J, with 8 bases between the two ends. Germline CDR1 reads LGHDT; CDR2 reads YNNKEL (reference sequence). The CDR3 extends over 12 amino acids.

The rearrangement uses TRBV14 and TRBJ2-3; TRBD2 matches 14 bases. CDR1 and CDR2 from the germline V gene are SGHDN and FVKESK. The CDR3 is 13 residues long. The V segment lost 5 bases and the J segment 12 bases; nucleotides outside the gene matches: 4. The CDR3 DNA sequence: TGTGCCAGCAGCTCTGGGACTAGCGGGGGACAGTATTTT. Translating it yields CASSSGTSGGQYF.

This clone was seen a few times. The rearrangement joins TRBV7-8 to TRBJ2-7; D is unclear. Trimming took off 1 base at V and 3 bases at J, with 10 bases between the two ends. From germline, CDR1 is SGHVS and CDR2 FQNEAQ. There are 14 residues in the CDR3. This CDR3 is CASSLGAGIYEQYF. Written as DNA, the CDR3 is TGTGCCAGCAGCTTAGGGGCCGGAATCTACGAGCAGTACTTC.

The rearrangement uses TRBV18 and TRBJ2-7; TRBD2 is a possible D gene (6 bases). Trimming left V 5 bases short and J 12 bases short, with 23 bases between. Germline assignment: CDR1 KGHSH and CDR2 LQKENI. This CDR3 spans 14 amino acids. The CDR3 nucleotides are TGTGCCAGCTCAACCAGTTTCGGCGGGGAGGCTTGGTACTTC. This gives the protein CASSTSFGGEAWYF.

The chain recombines TRBV6-5 with TRBJ2-3, with TRBD1 matching 8 bases. V trimming: 5 bases; J trimming: 3 bases; junction bases outside the gene matches: 7. Germline V lookup: CDR1 MNHEY, CDR2 SVGAGI. This CDR3 spans 15 amino acids. For the CDR3, the DNA is TGTGCCAGCAGTCCCCGACAGGGGAAAACAGATACGCAGTATTTT. Encoded protein: CASSPRQGKTDTQYF.

On this clone itself: This sample also contains other DNA sequences that code for the same CDR3. CDR3 DNA: TGCAGCGTCAACAGGGGTACTGAAGCTTTCTTT. Its protein is CSVNRGTEAFF. This rearrangement joins TRBV29-1 to TRBJ1-1, with 7 nucleotides matching TRBD1. V dropped 6 bases and J dropped 5; count of bases not matched to a gene: 3. From germline, CDR1 is SQVTM and CDR2 ANQGSEA. The CDR3 sequence is 11 residues long.

V usage is TRBV7-9 and J usage is TRBJ2-1; possible D gene TRBD2, 5 bases. This CDR3 region has 14 residues. Germline V gives CDR1 SEHNR, CDR2 FQNEAQ (reference sequence). V was trimmed by 4 bases and J by 3 bases, leaving 10 bases between them. For the CDR3, the DNA is TGTGCCAGCAGCTCAGACCGGGACTACAATGAGCAGTTCTTC. This gives the protein CASSSDRDYNEQFF.

This clone was picked up one time. This chain connects TRBV12-3 or TRBV12-4 to TRBJ1-4; D gene unclear. The length of the CDR3 is 13 residues. V was pared by 6 bases and J by 8 bases, with 13 bases between. This CDR3 reads CASSRQVYEKLFF. The CDR3 region has the DNA TGTGCCAGCAGCCGCCAGGTATACGAAAAACTGTTTTTT.

This clone was detected only a few times. The sample has other DNA sequences that encode this CDR3 too. V gene TRBV28 combines with J gene TRBJ2-2; D possibly corresponds to TRBD2 (6 bases). CDR1 and CDR2 from the germline V gene are MDHEN and SYDVKM. Trimming took 3 bases from V and 4 from J, leaving 12 bases between them. The CDR3 sequence is 15 residues long. Written as DNA, the CDR3 is TGTGCCAGCAGTTTTTCGGGAGCGGGCACCGGGGAGCTGTTTTTT. It specifies CASSFSGAGTGELFF.

This chain uses TRBV11-2 with TRBJ2-3; 8 nucleotides align to TRBD1. The CDR3 consists of 18 residues. V lost 4 bases and J lost 7; bases outside the gene matches: 19. Germline CDR1 reads SGHAT; CDR2 reads FQNNGV. The CDR3 region is CASSSIRPRQGRRYTQYF. The CDR3 coding sequence is TGTGCCAGCAGCTCGATTAGACCAAGACAGGGGCGAAGGTATACGCAGTATTTT.

The V and J genes are TRBV6-4 and TRBJ2-2; TRBD2 agrees at 8 bases. Germline V gives CDR1 MRHNA, CDR2 SNTAGT. This CDR3 region has 13 residues. With V trimmed by 6 bases and J by 5 bases, 2 bases remained unmatched. For the CDR3, the DNA is TGTGCCAGCAGGCGGGAGGAGACCGGGGAGCTGTTTTTT. Amino acid sequence: CASRREETGELFF.

The V call is TRBV7-2, the J call TRBJ2-1, with a tentative D call TRBD1 (6 bases). The V gene lost 4 bases and the J gene lost 5 bases, with 15 bases spanning the gap. Germline assignment: CDR1 SGHTA and CDR2 FQGNSA. The CDR3 totals 15 residues. CDR3 loop: CASSSHTTGNNEQFF. CDR3 nucleotides: TGTGCCAGCAGCTCCCATACTACAGGGAACAATGAGCAGTTCTTC.

The CDR3 DNA reads as TGCGCCCCCCAGATAGCGGGGGGCTACGAGCAGTACTTC. Translated: CAPQIAGGYEQYF. The gene calls are TRBV10-2 and TRBJ2-7; 10 bases align to TRBD2. Germline V gene data show CDR1 as WSHSY and CDR2 as SAAADI. Trimming cost V 11 bases and J 3 bases; bases outside gene matches: 7. The CDR3 consists of 13 residues.

V usage is TRBV3-1 (or the pseudogene TRBV3-2) and J usage is TRBJ2-5; TRBD1 matches 8 bases. The CDR3 extends over 14 amino acids. Losses at the gene ends were 2 bases for V and 5 bases for J; bases not matched to a gene: 4. Germline CDR1 LGHDT, CDR2 YNNKEL (reference sequence). DNA of the CDR3: TGTGCCAGCAGCCAAAACAGGGGGTCGGAGACCCAGTACTTC. As protein: CASSQNRGSETQYF.

In its sample, this clone was seen a few times. The V call is TRBV27, the J call TRBJ2-1; perhaps TRBD2 as D (6 bases). Per the germline V gene, CDR1 is MNHEY and CDR2 is SMNVEV (reference sequence). This CDR3 spans 13 amino acids. V lost 6 bases and J lost 5, with 11 bases in between. CDR3 nucleotide sequence: TGTGCCAGCAGACTAGCCAAAAACAATGAGCAGTTCTTC. Encoded protein: CASRLAKNNEQFF.

V usage is TRBV6-6 and J usage is TRBJ1-3; 8 nucleotides agree with TRBD1. The V and J ends lost 5 bases and 2 bases, in that order; junction bases with no gene match: 5. From germline, CDR1 is MNHNY and CDR2 SVGAGI (reference sequence). CDR3 length: 15 amino acids. The DNA for the CDR3 is TGTGCCAGCAGTATAACAGGGGGAGCTGGAAACACCATATATTTT. Residues: CASSITGGAGNTIYF.

The chain recombines TRBV5-8 with TRBJ2-1, with TRBD2 matching 10 bases. The CDR3 contains 16 residues. CDR1 and CDR2 from the germline V gene are SGHTS and YDEGEE. V lost 4 bases, J lost 10 bases, and 14 bases stayed unmatched. The CDR3 DNA is TGTGCCAGCAGCCAGAGCGGGAGGGCCGCGTTCCTAGAGCAGTTCTTC. As protein: CASSQSGRAAFLEQFF.

The chain links TRBV18 to TRBJ1-4; 7 nucleotides align to TRBD1. Germline CDR1 and CDR2: KGHSH and LQKENI. The CDR3 sequence is 14 residues long. With 5 bases clipped from V and 5 bases from J, the junction kept 5 bases outside the gene matches. The CDR3 spells CASSEQGQNEKLFF. CDR3 nucleotide sequence: TGTGCCAGCTCAGAACAGGGACAGAATGAAAAACTGTTTTTT.

The chain links TRBV5-6 to TRBJ2-7, with no clear D. Trimming stripped 0 bases from V and 10 bases from J, with 8 bases between. The CDR3 runs 11 residues. Per the germline V gene, CDR1 is SGHDT and CDR2 is YYEEEE. The CDR3 protein is CASSLGLVQYF. The CDR3 DNA follows: TGTGCCAGCAGCTTGGGATTAGTTCAGTACTTC.

This clone was observed a single time. The chain joins TRBV2 to TRBJ1-6; TRBD1 matches at 7 bases. CDR1 and CDR2 from the germline V gene are SNHLY and FYNNEI. CDR3 length: 19 residues. V was clipped by 5 bases and J by 6 bases; unmatched bases: 19. CDR3 region: CASSHRQGNPFGSNSPLHF. DNA for the CDR3: TGTGCCAGCAGTCACCGACAGGGTAATCCGTTTGGCTCTAATTCACCCCTCCACTTT. The entire variable domain, with the rest obtained from reference TRBV2 and TRBJ1-6, is as follows: EPEVTQTPSHQVTQMGQEVILRCVPISNHLYFYWYRQILGQKVEFLVSFYNNEISEKSEIFDDQFSVERPDGSNFTLKIRSTKLEDSAMYFCASSHRQGNPFGSNSPLHFGNGTRLTVT.

The chain couples TRBV9 to TRBJ2-3, with TRBD1 identical over 12 bases. V dropped 3 bases and J dropped 7; count of bases not matched to a gene: 12. Per germline, CDR1 SGDLS and CDR2 YYNGEE. This CDR3 region has 17 residues. Written as DNA, the CDR3 is TGTGCCAGCAGCGAGTGGTCCGGGACAGGGGGCTTGTATACGCAGTATTTT. Protein product: CASSEWSGTGGLYTQYF.

The chain joins TRBV12-3 or TRBV12-4 to TRBJ2-7, with TRBD2 matching 11 bases. The CDR3 runs 13 residues. The V segment lost 8 bases and the J segment 3 bases; nucleotides outside the gene matches: 3. Here the CDR3 DNA reads TGTGCCAGCGGGACTAGCGGAATCTACGAGCAGTACTTC. This gives the protein CASGTSGIYEQYF.

The V gene is TRBV11-2, the J gene TRBJ1-5, with D tentatively TRBD1 (5 bases). Germline-derived CDR1 and CDR2 are SGHAT and FQNNGV. Trimming removed 0 bases from V and 5 bases from J, with 8 bases in between. This CDR3 region has 14 residues. CDR3 in amino acids: CASSLDLGDQPQHF. The CDR3 DNA is TGTGCCAGCAGCTTAGATTTAGGGGATCAGCCCCAGCATTTT.

This rearrangement joins TRBV3-1 (or the pseudogene TRBV3-2) to TRBJ2-7, with 7 positions matching TRBD2. Trimming took 1 base from V and 6 from J; bases not matched to a gene: 9. The germline V gene encodes CDR1 LGHDT and CDR2 YNNKEL (reference sequence). The CDR3 is made up of 15 amino acids. CDR3 residues: CASSQVRSSGGEQYF. The CDR3 nucleotides read TGTGCCAGCAGCCAAGTTCGGTCTAGCGGCGGCGAGCAGTACTTC.

A remark on this clone: Other DNA sequences in this sample translate to the same CDR3. The chain has TRBV20-1 and TRBJ1-2; no clear D. Trimming stripped 1 base from V and 8 bases from J, with 8 bases between. This CDR3 contains 11 residues. Per germline, CDR1 DFQATT and CDR2 SNEGSKA (reference sequence). The CDR3 region is CSARAGLGYTF. The CDR3 DNA follows: TGCAGTGCTAGAGCAGGACTAGGCTACACCTTC.